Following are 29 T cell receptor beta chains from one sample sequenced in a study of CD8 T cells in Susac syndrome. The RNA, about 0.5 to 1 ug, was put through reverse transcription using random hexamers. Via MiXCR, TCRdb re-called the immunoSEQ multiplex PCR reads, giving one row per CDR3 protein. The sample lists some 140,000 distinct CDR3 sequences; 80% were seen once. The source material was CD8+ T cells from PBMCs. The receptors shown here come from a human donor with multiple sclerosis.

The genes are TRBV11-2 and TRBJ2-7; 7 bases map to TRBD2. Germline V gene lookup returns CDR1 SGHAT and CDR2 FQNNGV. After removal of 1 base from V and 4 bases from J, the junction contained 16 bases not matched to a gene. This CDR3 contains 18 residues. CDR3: CASSLGGEGRGSRYEQYF. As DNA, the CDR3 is TGTGCCAGCAGCTTAGGAGGGGAGGGCCGGGGCTCAAGATACGAGCAGTACTTC. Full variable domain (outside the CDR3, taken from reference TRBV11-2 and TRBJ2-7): EAGVAQSPRYKIIEKRQSVAFWCNPISGHATLYWYQQILGQGPKLLIQFQNNGVVDDSQLPKDRFSAERLKGVDSTLKIQPAKLEDSAVYLCASSLGGEGRGSRYEQYFGPGTRLTVT.

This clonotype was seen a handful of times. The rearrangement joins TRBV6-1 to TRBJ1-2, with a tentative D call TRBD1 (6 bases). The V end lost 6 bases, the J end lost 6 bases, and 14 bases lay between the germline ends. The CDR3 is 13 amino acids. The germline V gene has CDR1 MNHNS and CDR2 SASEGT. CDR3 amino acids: CASSRTGFNGYTF. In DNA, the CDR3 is TGTGCCAGCAGCCGAACAGGGTTCAATGGCTACACCTTC.

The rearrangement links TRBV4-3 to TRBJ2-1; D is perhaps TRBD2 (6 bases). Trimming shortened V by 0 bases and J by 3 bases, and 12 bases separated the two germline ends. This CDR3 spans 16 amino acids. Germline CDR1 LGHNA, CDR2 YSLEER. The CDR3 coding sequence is TGCGCCAGCAGCCAAGATGGGGCTAGCGACTACAATGAGCAGTTCTTC. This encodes CASSQDGASDYNEQFF.

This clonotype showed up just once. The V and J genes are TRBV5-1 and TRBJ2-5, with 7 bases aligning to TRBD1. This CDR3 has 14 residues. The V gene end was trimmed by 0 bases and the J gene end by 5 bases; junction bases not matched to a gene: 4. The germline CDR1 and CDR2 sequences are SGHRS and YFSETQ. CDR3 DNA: TGCGCCAGCAGCTTGGAGGGACAGTTTGAGACCCAGTACTTC. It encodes CASSLEGQFETQYF.

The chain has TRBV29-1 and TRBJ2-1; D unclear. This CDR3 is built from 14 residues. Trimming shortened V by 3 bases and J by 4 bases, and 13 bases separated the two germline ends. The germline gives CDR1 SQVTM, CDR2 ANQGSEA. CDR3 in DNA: TGCAGCGTTGATGGGATAGAGGCTTACAATGAGCAGTTCTTC. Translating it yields CSVDGIEAYNEQFF.

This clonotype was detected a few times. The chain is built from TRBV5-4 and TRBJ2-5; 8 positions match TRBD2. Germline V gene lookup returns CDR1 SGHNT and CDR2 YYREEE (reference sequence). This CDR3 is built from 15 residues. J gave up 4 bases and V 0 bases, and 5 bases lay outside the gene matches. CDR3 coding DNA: TGTGCCAGCAGCTTGGGGACTAGCCACCGAGAGACCCAGTACTTC. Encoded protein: CASSLGTSHRETQYF.

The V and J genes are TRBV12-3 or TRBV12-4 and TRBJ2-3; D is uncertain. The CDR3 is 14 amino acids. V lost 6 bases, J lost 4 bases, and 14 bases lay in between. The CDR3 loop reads CASSLTVRPDTQYF. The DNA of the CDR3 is TGTGCCAGCAGCCTGACGGTGAGGCCAGATACGCAGTATTTT.

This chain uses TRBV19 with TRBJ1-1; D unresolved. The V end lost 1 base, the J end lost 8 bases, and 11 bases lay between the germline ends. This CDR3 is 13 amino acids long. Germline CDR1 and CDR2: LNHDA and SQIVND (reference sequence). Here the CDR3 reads CASSIVYGREAFF. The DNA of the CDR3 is TGTGCCAGTAGTATAGTATACGGTCGAGAAGCTTTCTTT.

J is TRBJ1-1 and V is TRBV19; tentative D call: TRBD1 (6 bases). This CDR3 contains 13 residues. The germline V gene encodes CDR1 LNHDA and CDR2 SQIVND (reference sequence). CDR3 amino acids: CATKRGVITEAFF. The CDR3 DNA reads TGTGCGACGAAGAGGGGGGTGATCACTGAAGCTTTCTTT.

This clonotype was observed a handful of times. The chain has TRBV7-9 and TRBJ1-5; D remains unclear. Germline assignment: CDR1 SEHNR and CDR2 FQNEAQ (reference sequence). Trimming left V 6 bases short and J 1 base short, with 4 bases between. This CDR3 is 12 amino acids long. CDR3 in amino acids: CASSLSNQPQHF. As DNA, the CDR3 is TGTGCCAGCAGTTTGAGCAATCAGCCCCAGCATTTT.

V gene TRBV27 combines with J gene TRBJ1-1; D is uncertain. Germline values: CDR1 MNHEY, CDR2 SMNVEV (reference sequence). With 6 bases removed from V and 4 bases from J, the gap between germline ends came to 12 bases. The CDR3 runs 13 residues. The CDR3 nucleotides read TGTGCCAGCAGCCCCATTGAGGGCACTGAAGCTTTCTTT. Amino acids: CASSPIEGTEAFF.

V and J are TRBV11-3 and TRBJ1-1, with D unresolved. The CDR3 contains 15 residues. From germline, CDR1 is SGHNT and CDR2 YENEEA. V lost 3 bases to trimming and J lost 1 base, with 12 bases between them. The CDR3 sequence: CASSFDVTENTEAFF. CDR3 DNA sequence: TGTGCCAGCAGCTTCGATGTTACGGAGAACACTGAAGCTTTCTTT.

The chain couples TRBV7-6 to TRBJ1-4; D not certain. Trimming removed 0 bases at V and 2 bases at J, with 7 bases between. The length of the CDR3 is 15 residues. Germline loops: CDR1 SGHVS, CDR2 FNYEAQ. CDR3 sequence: CASSLAGYTNEKLFF. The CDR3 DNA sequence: TGTGCCAGCAGCTTAGCAGGGTACACTAATGAAAAACTGTTTTTT.

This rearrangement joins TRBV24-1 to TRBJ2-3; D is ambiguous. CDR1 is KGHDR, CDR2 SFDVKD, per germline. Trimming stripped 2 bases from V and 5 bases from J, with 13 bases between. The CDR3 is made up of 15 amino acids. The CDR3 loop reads CATSDYGRDQDTQYF. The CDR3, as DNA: TGTGCCACCAGTGATTACGGCCGCGACCAAGATACGCAGTATTTT.

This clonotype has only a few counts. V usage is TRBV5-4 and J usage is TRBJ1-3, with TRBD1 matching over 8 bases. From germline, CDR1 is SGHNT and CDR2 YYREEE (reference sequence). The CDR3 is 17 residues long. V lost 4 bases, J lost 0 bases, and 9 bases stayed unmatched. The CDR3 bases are TGTGCCAGCAGCCTGCGACAGGGGTTCAGCTCTGGAAACACCATATATTTT. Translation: CASSLRQGFSSGNTIYF.

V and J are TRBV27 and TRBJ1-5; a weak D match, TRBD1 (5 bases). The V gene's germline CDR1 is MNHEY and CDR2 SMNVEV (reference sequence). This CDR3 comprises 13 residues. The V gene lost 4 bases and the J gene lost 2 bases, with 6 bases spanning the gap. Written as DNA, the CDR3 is TGTGCCAGCAGTTCGGGGGGCAATCAGCCCCAGCATTTT. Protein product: CASSSGGNQPQHF.

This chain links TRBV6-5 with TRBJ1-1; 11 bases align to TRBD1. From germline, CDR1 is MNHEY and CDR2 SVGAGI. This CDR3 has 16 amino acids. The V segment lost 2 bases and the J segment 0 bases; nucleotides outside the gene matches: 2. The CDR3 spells CASSYGTGGVNTEAFF. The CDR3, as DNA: TGTGCCAGCAGTTACGGGACAGGGGGGGTGAACACTGAAGCTTTCTTT.

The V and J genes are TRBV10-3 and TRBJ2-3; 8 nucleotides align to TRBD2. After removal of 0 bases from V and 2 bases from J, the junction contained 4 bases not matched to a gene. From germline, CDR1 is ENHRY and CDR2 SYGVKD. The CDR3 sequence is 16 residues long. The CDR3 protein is CAISESLAGYTDTQYF. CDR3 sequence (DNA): TGTGCCATCAGTGAGTCCCTAGCGGGCTACACAGATACGCAGTATTTT.

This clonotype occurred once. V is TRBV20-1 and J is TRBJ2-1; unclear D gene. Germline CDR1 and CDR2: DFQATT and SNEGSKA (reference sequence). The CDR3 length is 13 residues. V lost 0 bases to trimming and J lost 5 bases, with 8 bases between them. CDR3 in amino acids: CSARDNAHNEQFF. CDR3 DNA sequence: TGCAGTGCTAGAGATAACGCGCACAATGAGCAGTTCTTC.

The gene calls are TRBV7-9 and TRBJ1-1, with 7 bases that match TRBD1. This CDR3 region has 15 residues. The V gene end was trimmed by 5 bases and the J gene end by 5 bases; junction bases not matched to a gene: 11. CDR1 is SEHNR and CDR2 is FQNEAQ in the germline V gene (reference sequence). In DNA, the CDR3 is TGTGCCAGCAGCAAGGGACAGTGGGAGAGGACTGAAGCTTTCTTT. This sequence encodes CASSKGQWERTEAFF.

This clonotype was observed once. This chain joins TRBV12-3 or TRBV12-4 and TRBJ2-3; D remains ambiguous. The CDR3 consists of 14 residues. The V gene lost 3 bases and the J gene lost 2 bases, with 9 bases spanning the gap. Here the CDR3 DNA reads TGTGCCAGCAGTTTTTTACTCGACACAGATACGCAGTATTTT. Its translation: CASSFLLDTDTQYF.

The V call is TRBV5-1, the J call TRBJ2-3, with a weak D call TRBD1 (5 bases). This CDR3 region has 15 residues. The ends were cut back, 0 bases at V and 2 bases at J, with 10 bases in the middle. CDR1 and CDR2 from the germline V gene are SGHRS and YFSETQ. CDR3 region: CASSLGVTVTDTQYF. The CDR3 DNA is TGCGCCAGCAGCTTGGGGGTGACAGTCACAGATACGCAGTATTTT.

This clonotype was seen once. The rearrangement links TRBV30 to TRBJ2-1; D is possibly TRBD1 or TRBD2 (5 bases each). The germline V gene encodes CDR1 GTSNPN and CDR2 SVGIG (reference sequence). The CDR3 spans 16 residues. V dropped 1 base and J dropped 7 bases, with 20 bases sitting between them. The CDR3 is CAWSGFGTTLGNEQFF. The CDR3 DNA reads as TGTGCCTGGAGTGGGTTTGGGACCACTTTAGGAAATGAGCAGTTCTTC.

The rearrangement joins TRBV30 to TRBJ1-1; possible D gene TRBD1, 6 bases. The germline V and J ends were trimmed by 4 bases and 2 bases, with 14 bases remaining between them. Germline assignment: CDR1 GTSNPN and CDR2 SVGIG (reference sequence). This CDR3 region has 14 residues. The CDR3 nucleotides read TGTGCCTGGAAGGCTCTCAGGGGCAACACTGAAGCTTTCTTT. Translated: CAWKALRGNTEAFF.

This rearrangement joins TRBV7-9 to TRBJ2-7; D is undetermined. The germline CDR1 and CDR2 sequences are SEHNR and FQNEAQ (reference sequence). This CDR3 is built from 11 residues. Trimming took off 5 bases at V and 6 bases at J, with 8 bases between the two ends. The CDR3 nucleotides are TGTGCCAGCAGCACCAGTGGCGAGCAGTACTTC. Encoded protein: CASSTSGEQYF.

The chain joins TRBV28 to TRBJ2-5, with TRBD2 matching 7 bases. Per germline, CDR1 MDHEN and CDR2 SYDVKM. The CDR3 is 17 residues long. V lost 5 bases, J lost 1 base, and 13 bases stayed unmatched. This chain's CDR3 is CASSTRTRGILQETQYF. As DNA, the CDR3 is TGTGCCAGCAGTACCCGGACTAGAGGGATCCTCCAAGAGACCCAGTACTTC.

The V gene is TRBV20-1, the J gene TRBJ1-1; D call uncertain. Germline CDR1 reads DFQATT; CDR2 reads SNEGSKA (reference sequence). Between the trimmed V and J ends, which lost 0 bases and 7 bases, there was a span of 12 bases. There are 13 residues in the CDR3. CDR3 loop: CSARESRDNEAFF. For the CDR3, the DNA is TGCAGTGCTAGAGAGTCCCGAGACAATGAAGCTTTCTTT.

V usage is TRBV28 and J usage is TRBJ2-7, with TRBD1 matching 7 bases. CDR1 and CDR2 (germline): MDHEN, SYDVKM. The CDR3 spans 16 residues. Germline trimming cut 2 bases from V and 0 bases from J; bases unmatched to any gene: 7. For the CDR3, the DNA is TGTGCCAGCAGTTTAGGCCGGGGACAGAGCTCCTACGAGCAGTACTTC. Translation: CASSLGRGQSSYEQYF.

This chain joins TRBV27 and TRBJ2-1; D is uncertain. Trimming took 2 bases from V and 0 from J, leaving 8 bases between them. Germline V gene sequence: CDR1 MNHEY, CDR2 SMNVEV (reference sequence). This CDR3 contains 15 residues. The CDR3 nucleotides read TGTGCCAGCAGTTTACAACTTTCCTCCTACAATGAGCAGTTCTTC. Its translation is CASSLQLSSYNEQFF.